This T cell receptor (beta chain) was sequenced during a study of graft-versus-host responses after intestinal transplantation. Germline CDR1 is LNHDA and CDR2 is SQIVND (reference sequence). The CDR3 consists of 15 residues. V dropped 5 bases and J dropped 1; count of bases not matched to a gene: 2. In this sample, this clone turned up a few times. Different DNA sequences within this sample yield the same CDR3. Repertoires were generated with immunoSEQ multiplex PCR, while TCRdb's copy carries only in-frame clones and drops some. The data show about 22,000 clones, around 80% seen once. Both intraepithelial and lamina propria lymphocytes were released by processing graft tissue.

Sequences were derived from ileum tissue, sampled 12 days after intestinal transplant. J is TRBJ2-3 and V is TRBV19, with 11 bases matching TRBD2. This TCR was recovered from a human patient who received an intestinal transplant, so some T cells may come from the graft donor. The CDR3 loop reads CASSRTSGRTDTQYF. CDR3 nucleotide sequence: TGTGCCAGTAGTCGGACTAGCGGGCGCACAGATACGCAGTATTTT.